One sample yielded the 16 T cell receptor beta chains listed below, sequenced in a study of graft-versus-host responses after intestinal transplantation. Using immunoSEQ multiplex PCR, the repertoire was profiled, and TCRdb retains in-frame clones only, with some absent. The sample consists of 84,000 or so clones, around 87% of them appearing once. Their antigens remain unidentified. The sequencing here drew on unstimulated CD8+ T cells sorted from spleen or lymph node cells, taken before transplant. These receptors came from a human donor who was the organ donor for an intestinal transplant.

The CDR3 protein is CATGLAGAAQYF. The DNA for the CDR3 is TGTGCCACCGGACTAGCGGGGGCGGCCCAGTACTTC. The rearrangement uses TRBV27 and TRBJ2-5; 13 positions agree with TRBD2. Trimming cost V 10 bases and J 9 bases; bases outside gene matches: 5. The CDR3 length is 12 residues. Germline CDR1 MNHEY, CDR2 SMNVEV (reference sequence).

This chain's CDR3 is CASSLGIMGTDTQYF. The DNA of the CDR3 is TGTGCCAGCAGCTTAGGGATAATGGGCACAGATACGCAGTATTTT. This rearrangement joins TRBV7-3 to TRBJ2-3; D is uncertain. Trimming pared 2 bases from V and 1 base from J, leaving 10 bases between. This CDR3 region has 15 residues. Germline assignment: CDR1 SGHTA and CDR2 FQGTGA.

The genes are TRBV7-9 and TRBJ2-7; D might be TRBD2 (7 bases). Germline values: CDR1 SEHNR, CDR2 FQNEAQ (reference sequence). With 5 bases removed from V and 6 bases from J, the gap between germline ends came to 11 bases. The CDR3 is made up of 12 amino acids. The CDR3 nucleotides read TGTGCCAGCAGCGGGGGGGCCGGCGAGCAGTACTTC. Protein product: CASSGGAGEQYF.

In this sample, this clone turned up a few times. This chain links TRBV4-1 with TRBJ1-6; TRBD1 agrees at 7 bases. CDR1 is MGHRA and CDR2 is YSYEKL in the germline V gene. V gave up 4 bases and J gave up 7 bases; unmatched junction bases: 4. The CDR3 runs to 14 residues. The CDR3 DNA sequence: TGCGCCAGCAGCCTCGGACAGGAGAATTCACCCCTCCACTTT. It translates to CASSLGQENSPLHF.

The CDR3 is CASSQEGYNEQFF. CDR3 in DNA: TGCGCCAGCAGCCAAGAGGGCTACAATGAGCAGTTCTTC. J is TRBJ2-1 and V is TRBV4-1, with D unresolved. There are 13 residues in the CDR3. V was clipped by 0 bases and J by 3 bases, with 3 bases between them. Germline lookup yields CDR1 MGHRA and CDR2 YSYEKL.

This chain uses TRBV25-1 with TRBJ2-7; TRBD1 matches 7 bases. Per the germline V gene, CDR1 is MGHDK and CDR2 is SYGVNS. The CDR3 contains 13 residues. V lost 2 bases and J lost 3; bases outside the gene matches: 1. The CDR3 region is CASSEGDSYEQYF. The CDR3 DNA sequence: TGTGCCAGCAGTGAAGGGGACAGCTACGAGCAGTACTTC.

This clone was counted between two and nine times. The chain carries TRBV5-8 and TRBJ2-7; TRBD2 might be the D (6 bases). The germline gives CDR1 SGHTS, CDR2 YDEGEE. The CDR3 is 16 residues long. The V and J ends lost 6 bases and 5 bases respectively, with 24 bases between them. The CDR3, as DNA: TGTGCCAGCACCAGACTAGTTTTTCGATGGCTGAACGAGCAGTACTTC. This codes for CASTRLVFRWLNEQYF.

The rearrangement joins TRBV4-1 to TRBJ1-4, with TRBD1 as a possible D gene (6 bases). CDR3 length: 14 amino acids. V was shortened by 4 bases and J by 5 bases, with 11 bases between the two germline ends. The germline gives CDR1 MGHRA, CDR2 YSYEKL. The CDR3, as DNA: TGCGCCAGCAGCCCGGGACACCTAAATGAAAAACTGTTTTTT. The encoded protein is CASSPGHLNEKLFF.

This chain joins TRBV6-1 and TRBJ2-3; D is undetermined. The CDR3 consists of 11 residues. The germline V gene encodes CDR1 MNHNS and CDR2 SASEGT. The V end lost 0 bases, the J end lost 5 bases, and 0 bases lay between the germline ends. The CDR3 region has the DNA TGTGCCAGCAGTGAAGCAGATACGCAGTATTTT. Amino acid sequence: CASSEADTQYF.

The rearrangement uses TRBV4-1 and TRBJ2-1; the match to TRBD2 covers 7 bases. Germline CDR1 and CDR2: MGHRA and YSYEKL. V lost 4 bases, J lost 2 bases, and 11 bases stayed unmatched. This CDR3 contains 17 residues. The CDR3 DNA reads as TGCGCCAGCAGCCTGCCTCCCGCGGGGGAAACCTACAATGAGCAGTTCTTC. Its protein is CASSLPPAGETYNEQFF.

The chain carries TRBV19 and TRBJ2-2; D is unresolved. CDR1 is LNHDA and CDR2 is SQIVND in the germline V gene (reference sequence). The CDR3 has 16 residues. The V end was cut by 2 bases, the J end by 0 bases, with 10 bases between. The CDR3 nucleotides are TGTGCCAGTAGTATATATTCGGACGCGAACACCGGGGAGCTGTTTTTT. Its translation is CASSIYSDANTGELFF.

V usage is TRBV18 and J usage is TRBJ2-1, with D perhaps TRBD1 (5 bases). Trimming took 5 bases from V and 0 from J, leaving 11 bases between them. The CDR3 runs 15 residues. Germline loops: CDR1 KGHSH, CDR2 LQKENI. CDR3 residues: CASSKDKSSYNEQFF. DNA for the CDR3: TGTGCCAGCTCAAAGGACAAAAGCTCCTACAATGAGCAGTTCTTC.

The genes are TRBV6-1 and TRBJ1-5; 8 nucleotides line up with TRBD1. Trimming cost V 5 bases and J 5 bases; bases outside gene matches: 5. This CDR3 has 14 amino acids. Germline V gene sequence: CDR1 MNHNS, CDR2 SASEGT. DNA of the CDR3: TGTGCCAGCAGTTTGACAGGGGTCTATCAGCCCCAGCATTTT. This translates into CASSLTGVYQPQHF.

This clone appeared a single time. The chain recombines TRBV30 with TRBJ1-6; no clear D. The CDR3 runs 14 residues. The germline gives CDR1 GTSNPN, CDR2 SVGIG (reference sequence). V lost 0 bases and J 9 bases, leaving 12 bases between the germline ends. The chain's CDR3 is CAWSVYRMISPLHF. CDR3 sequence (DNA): TGTGCCTGGAGTGTTTATAGGATGATTTCACCCCTCCACTTT. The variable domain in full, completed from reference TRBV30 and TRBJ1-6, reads SQTIHQWPATLVQPVGSPLSLECTVEGTSNPNLYWYRQAAGRGLQLLFYSVGIGQISSEVPQNLSASRPQDRQFILSSKKLLLSDSGFYLCAWSVYRMISPLHFGNGTRLTVT.

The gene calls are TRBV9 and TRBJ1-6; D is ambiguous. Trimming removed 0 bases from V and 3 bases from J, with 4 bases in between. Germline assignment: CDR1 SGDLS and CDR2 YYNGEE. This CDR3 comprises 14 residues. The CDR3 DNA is TGTGCCAGCAGCGTAGCCGGCTATAATTCACCCCTCCACTTT. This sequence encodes CASSVAGYNSPLHF.

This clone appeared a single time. This CDR3 reads CASSQETGGMDYGYTF. CDR3 nucleotide sequence: TGCGCCAGCAGCCAAGAAACAGGGGGCATGGACTATGGCTACACCTTC. The chain recombines TRBV4-1 with TRBJ1-2; 9 positions match TRBD1. With 0 bases clipped from V and 3 bases from J, the junction kept 5 bases outside the gene matches. The V gene's germline CDR1 is MGHRA and CDR2 YSYEKL. This CDR3 contains 16 residues.